This TCR beta chain is drawn from a study of T cell responses to AZD1222 COVID-19 vaccine. Study-wide points: An increase in Spike-specific TCR breadth and depth was observed after two AZD1222 doses. Of spike-specific TCRs, nearly half reportedly target regions left unmutated in variants. After the peak T cell response, and only then, were repertoires sampled. Baseline serostatus was positive in only 5 to 7 AZD1222 recipients.

This clone was detected only once. Its specificity is unknown. Sequenced by immunoSEQ multiplex PCR; TCRdb stores in-frame clones only, minus some. This table has some 99,000 clones, roughly 87% appearing once. The length of the CDR3 is 14 residues. V dropped 5 bases and J dropped 9; count of bases not matched to a gene: 11. CDR1 is MDHEN, CDR2 SYDVKM, per germline. The chain has TRBV28 and TRBJ1-2; 8 bases are shared with TRBD1. This material consisted of peripheral blood, taken on day 0 of MenACWY control vaccination. The TCR originated in an adult in good health. The CDR3, as DNA: TGTGCCAGCAGTCCGGCGGACAGGGAGGACAGCTACACCTTC. As protein: CASSPADREDSYTF.